A selection of T cell receptor beta chains follows, all from one sample in a study of blood T cell repertoires in COVID-19. Clones were read by immunoSEQ multiplex PCR, and TCRdb kept only the in-frame ones, dropping some. The sample includes about 110,000 clones, around 81% of them seen just once. The specimen sequenced was peripheral blood. These receptors were taken from a woman aged 65 to 85 with acute or convalescent COVID-19. The CDR3 runs from the conserved cysteine through the conserved F or W. The order of the fields is J gene, CDR3 length, V gene, D gene, clone size, CDR3 DNA, CDR3 protein. A D gene is named only where the DNA matches it firmly. The size field is filled for only some rows; it gives once, few, many or a size class.

TRBJ2-2 | 14 | TRBV3-1/TRBV3-2 | - | once | TGTGCCAGCAAGGACAAGGGGAACACCGGGGAGCTGTTTTTT | CASKDKGNTGELFF
TRBJ2-3 | 17 | TRBV4-3 | - | - | TGCGCCAGCAGCCATCCCCTGTCCCTTCCCCTCACAGATACGCAGTATTTT | CASSHPLSLPLTDTQYF
TRBJ2-7 | 14 | TRBV4-1 | - | - | TGCGCCAGCAGCCAAGTGGCCACGAACTACGAGCAGTACTTC | CASSQVATNYEQYF
TRBJ1-5 | 18 | TRBV7-6 | TRBD1 | - | TGTGCCAGCAGCTTCACCCGTTCCAGGACAGGGAGCAATCAGCCCCAGCATTTT | CASSFTRSRTGSNQPQHF
TRBJ2-2 | 13 | TRBV10-2 | - | - | TGCGCCAGCAGTTTCCCGTTCGGCGGGGAGCTGTTTTTT | CASSFPFGGELFF
TRBJ1-2 | 14 | TRBV14 | - | - | TGTGCCAGCAGCCAAGATGACAACCTCTATGGCTACACCTTC | CASSQDDNLYGYTF
TRBJ1-3 | 17 | TRBV7-2 | - | - | TGTGCCAGCAGCTCCGGGAGGACAGTCCTTTCTGGAAACACCATATATTTT | CASSSGRTVLSGNTIYF
TRBJ2-3 | 15 | TRBV11-2 | TRBD2 | - | TGTGCCAGCAGCTTAGAATGGACTAGTAGCCATACGCAGTATTTT | CASSLEWTSSHTQYF
TRBJ2-3 | 14 | TRBV7-2 | TRBD1 | once | TGTGCCAGCAGGCCGACAGGGGTCACAGATACGCAGTATTTT | CASRPTGVTDTQYF
TRBJ2-7 | 14 | TRBV3-1/TRBV3-2 | - | - | TGTGCCAGCAGCCAACGGGGGATGGCCTACGAGCAGTACTTC | CASSQRGMAYEQYF
TRBJ2-1 | 16 | TRBV19 | - | once | TGTGCCAGTAGTATCGGTAGCGGCATTGAAAGATTTGAGCAGTTCTTC | CASSIGSGIERFEQFF
TRBJ2-7 | 15 | TRBV5-1 | TRBD2 | - | TGCGCCAGCAGCTTGGACCTAGCGGGAACCAGCGAGCAGTACTTC | CASSLDLAGTSEQYF
TRBJ2-4 | 15 | TRBV7-9 | TRBD1 | - | TGTGCCAGCAGCTTAAAGTCAGGGGGCAGTAACATTCAGTACTTC | CASSLKSGGSNIQYF
TRBJ1-4 | 17 | TRBV18 | TRBD1 | - | TGTGCCAGCTCACGCTCGACAGGGGTGGGAACAACGGAAAAACTGTTTTTT | CASSRSTGVGTTEKLFF
TRBJ1-1 | 13 | TRBV28 | - | - | TGTGCCAGCAGTTTGGACTATGGAGGGGAAGCTTTCTTT | CASSLDYGGEAFF
TRBJ2-1 | 18 | TRBV5-1 | TRBD2 | once | TGCGCCAGCAGCTTGAGGGCTAGCGGGGGGAGCTCCTACAATGAGCAGTTCTTC | CASSLRASGGSSYNEQFF
TRBJ1-6 | 17 | TRBV27 | - | - | TGTGCCAGCAGTCCATTTACTGGGACTGCGTCAGGCTCACCCCTCCACTTT | CASSPFTGTASGSPLHF
TRBJ2-7 | 17 | TRBV15 | - | - | TGTGCCACCAGCAGTACCGATCGGACAGCCTCCTCCTACGAGCAGTACTTC | CATSSTDRTASSYEQYF
TRBJ2-3 | 21 | TRBV7-3 | TRBD2 | - | TGTGCCAGCAGCTTAGTCCCAGGACTAGCGGGAGAAGCGGGGAGTATAGATACGCAGTATTTT | CASSLVPGLAGEAGSIDTQYF
TRBJ2-2 | 15 | TRBV3-1/TRBV3-2 | TRBD2 | few | TGTGCCAGCAGCTCCCGGGGGGAGAACACCGGGGAGCTGTTTTTT | CASSSRGENTGELFF
TRBJ2-1 | 16 | TRBV6-5 | TRBD2 | few | TGTGCCAGCAGTTACCGCGGGACTAGCGGATACAATGAGCAGTTCTTC | CASSYRGTSGYNEQFF
TRBJ1-3 | 16 | TRBV27 | - | once | TGTGCCAGCAGTTTATCGCGGGGATTGTCTGGAAACACCATATATTTT | CASSLSRGLSGNTIYF
TRBJ1-3 | 14 | TRBV19 | - | - | TGTGCCAGAAGGGACTCTCAAGTGGGAAACACCGTATATTTT | CARRDSQVGNTVYF
TRBJ2-2 | 12 | TRBV27 | - | - | TGTGCCAGCAGTGCAGACATCGGGGAGCTGTTTTTT | CASSADIGELFF
TRBJ1-6 | 14 | TRBV5-1 | - | - | TGCGCCAGCAGCTTGTCCAGGGAAAGGTCACCCCTCCACTTT | CASSLSRERSPLHF
TRBJ1-6 | 14 | TRBV5-4 | - | once | TGTGCCAGCAGCTTGGGGGCCTATGGTTCACCCCTCCACTTT | CASSLGAYGSPLHF
TRBJ2-7 | 13 | TRBV15 | - | few | TGTGCCACCAGCAGAGACCAACGGGACGAGCAGTACTTC | CATSRDQRDEQYF
TRBJ1-1 | 12 | TRBV1 | - | - | TGCACCAGCAAACAGGGATTCCATGAAGCTTTCTTT | CTSKQGFHEAFF
TRBJ2-2 | 15 | TRBV4-1 | TRBD2 | - | TGCGCCAGCAGCCTCCGACTAGCGGGGTCCGGGGAGCTGTTTTTT | CASSLRLAGSGELFF
TRBJ2-7 | 15 | TRBV13 | TRBD1 | few | TGTGCCAGCACCTCAGCGGACAGGGGGAGGTACGAGCAGTACTTC | CASTSADRGRYEQYF
TRBJ1-6 | 15 | TRBV28 | TRBD1 | - | TGTGCCAGCAGTATCGGGACAGTAGGAAATTCACCCCTCCACTTT | CASSIGTVGNSPLHF
TRBJ2-7 | 14 | TRBV18 | - | - | TGTGCCAGCTCACCACAGCGGGCTGACTACGAGCAGTACTTC | CASSPQRADYEQYF
TRBJ2-2 | 15 | TRBV18 | TRBD1 | - | TGTGCCAGCTCACCGACAGGGGGGAACACCGGGGAGCTGTTTTTT | CASSPTGGNTGELFF
TRBJ1-2 | 16 | TRBV3-1/TRBV3-2 | - | - | TGTGCCAGCAGCAGACCCGGGACATTCTCTAACTATGGCTACACCTTC | CASSRPGTFSNYGYTF
TRBJ2-7 | 16 | TRBV19 | TRBD1 | - | TGTGCCAGTAGCTTTGCAGGGACAGGGGGTATCTACGAGCAGTACTTC | CASSFAGTGGIYEQYF
TRBJ1-1 | 15 | TRBV18 | TRBD1 | few | TGTGCCAGCTCACTCCTAGACAGGGGAGGGACTGAAGCTTTCTTT | CASSLLDRGGTEAFF
TRBJ1-6 | 16 | TRBV4-3 | TRBD1 | - | TGCGCCAGCAGCCAAGATACCAGGGGGCCCTATTCACCCCTCCACTTT | CASSQDTRGPYSPLHF
TRBJ1-3 | 16 | TRBV23-1 | TRBD1 | - | TGCGCCAGCAGTCAACGGGACAGGGAATTTGGAAACACCATATATTTT | CASSQRDREFGNTIYF
TRBJ2-2 | 13 | TRBV5-4 | - | - | TGTGCCAGCAGCTTGAAGAGCGCCGGGGAGCTGTTTTTT | CASSLKSAGELFF
TRBJ1-6 | 15 | TRBV5-5 | - | - | TGTGCCAGCAGCTCCGGCGGCTTATCAAATTCACCCCTCCACTTT | CASSSGGLSNSPLHF
TRBJ2-5 | 15 | TRBV5-4 | TRBD1 | - | TGTGCCAGCAGTACCGACAGGGGCATCCAAGAGACCCAGTACTTC | CASSTDRGIQETQYF
TRBJ2-6 | 16 | TRBV19 | - | - | TGTGCCAGTAGTATGGCGGGGAACACTGGGGCCAACGTCCTGACTTTC | CASSMAGNTGANVLTF
TRBJ2-7 | 16 | TRBV7-2 | TRBD2 | - | TGTGCCAGCAGCCCTAGTGGCGGGAGTCCTTACTACGAGCAGTACTTC | CASSPSGGSPYYEQYF
TRBJ1-3 | 15 | TRBV4-2 | - | - | TGTGCCAGCAGCCAGCAGGGGCGGTCTGGAAACACCATATATTTT | CASSQQGRSGNTIYF
TRBJ2-2 | 16 | TRBV7-2 | - | - | TGTGCCAGCAACCCGAAACGCTATTCGAACACCGGGGAGCTGTTTTTT | CASNPKRYSNTGELFF
TRBJ1-5 | 16 | TRBV7-2 | TRBD1 | - | TGTGCCAGCAGCTTAGGTCAGGGGGAAGGCAATCAGCCCCAGCATTTT | CASSLGQGEGNQPQHF
TRBJ1-2 | 13 | TRBV7-9 | - | - | TGTGCCAGCAGCTTAGCACAGGGCTATGGCTACACCTTC | CASSLAQGYGYTF
TRBJ1-4 | 15 | TRBV5-4 | TRBD1 | - | TGTGCCAGCAGCGAGACCCGGGACAGTAATGAAAAACTGTTTTTT | CASSETRDSNEKLFF
TRBJ1-4 | 16 | TRBV5-1 | - | - | TGCGCCAGCAGCCCCGGTTCCGTTGCAACTAATGAAAAACTGTTTTTT | CASSPGSVATNEKLFF
TRBJ1-6 | 14 | TRBV6-5 | - | - | TGTGCCAGCGGGTGGAGCTCCTATAATTCACCCCTCCACTTT | CASGWSSYNSPLHF
TRBJ2-2 | 19 | TRBV18 | TRBD2 | - | TGTGCCAGCTCACCGCGACTAGCGGGGGACGGACGGAACACCGGGGAGCTGTTTTTT | CASSPRLAGDGRNTGELFF
TRBJ2-5 | 17 | TRBV7-9 | - | - | TGTGCCAGCAGACCGGACCGGACAGCGCTGGTCCGGGAGACCCAGTACTTC | CASRPDRTALVRETQYF
TRBJ1-5 | 15 | TRBV4-1 | TRBD1 | - | TGCGCCAGCAGCCCCACAGGGGAATACAATCAGCCCCAGCATTTT | CASSPTGEYNQPQHF
TRBJ1-1 | 17 | TRBV5-5 | TRBD1 | few | TGTGCCAGCAGCTTGGTGGCAGCAGGGGGCAGGAACACTGAAGCTTTCTTT | CASSLVAAGGRNTEAFF
TRBJ1-1 | 14 | TRBV7-2 | - | - | TGTGCCAGCAACTACTTTGACAGGAACACTGAAGCTTTCTTT | CASNYFDRNTEAFF
TRBJ1-2 | 13 | TRBV5-3 | - | - | TGTGCCAGAAGCTTGTTGCGGGCCTATGGCTACACCTTC | CARSLLRAYGYTF
TRBJ2-5 | 18 | TRBV23-1 | - | - | TGCGCCAGCAGTCAATCGATTGCGGGGGCAGGAGAAAAAGAGACCCAGTACTTC | CASSQSIAGAGEKETQYF
TRBJ2-1 | 14 | TRBV28 | TRBD2 | few | TGTGCCAGCACTCAAGCGGGAAAATTGGGTGAGCAGTTCTTC | CASTQAGKLGEQFF
TRBJ1-5 | 12 | TRBV7-9 | - | - | TGTGCCACCGAGGTGGCGAATCAGCCCCAGCATTTT | CATEVANQPQHF